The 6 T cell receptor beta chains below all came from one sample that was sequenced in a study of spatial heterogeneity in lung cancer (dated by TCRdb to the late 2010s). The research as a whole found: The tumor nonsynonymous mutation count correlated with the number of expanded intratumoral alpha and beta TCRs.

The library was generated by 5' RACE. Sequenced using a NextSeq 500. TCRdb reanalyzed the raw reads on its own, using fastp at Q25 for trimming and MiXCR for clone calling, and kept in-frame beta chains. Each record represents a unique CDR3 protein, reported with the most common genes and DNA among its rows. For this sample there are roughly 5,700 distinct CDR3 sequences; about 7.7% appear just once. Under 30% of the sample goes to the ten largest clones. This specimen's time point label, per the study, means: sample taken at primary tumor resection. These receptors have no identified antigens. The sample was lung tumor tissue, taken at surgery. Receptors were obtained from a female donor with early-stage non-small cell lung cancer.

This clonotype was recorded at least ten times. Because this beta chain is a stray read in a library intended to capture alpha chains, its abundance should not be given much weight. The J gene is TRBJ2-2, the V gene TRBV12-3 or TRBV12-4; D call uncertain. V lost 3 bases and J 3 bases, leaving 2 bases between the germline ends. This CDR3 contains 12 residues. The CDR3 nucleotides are TGTGCCAGCAGTTTGGACACCGGGGAGCTGTTTTTT. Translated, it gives CASSLDTGELFF.

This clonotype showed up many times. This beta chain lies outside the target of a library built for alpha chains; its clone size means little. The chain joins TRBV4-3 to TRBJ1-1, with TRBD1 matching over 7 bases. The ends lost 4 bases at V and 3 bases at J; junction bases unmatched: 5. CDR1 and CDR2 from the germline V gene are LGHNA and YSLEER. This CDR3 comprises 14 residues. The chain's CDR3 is CASSRQGGDTEAFF. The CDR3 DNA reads TGCGCCAGCAGCCGACAGGGAGGGGACACTGAAGCTTTCTTT.

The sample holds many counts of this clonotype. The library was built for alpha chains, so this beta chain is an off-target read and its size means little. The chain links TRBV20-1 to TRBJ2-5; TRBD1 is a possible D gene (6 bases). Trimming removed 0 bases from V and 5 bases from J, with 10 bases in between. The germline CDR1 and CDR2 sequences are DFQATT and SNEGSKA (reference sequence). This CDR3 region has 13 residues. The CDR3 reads CSAREVDRETQYF. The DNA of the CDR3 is TGCAGTGCTAGAGAGGTCGACAGGGAGACCCAGTACTTC.

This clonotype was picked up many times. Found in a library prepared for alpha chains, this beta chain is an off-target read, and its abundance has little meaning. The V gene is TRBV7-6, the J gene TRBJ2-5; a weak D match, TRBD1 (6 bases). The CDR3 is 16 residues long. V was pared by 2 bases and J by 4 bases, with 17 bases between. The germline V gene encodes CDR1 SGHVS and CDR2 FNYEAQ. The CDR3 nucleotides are TGTGCCAGCAGCTTATTGGAGAACAGGGTACGAGAGACCCAGTACTTC. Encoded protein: CASSLLENRVRETQYF.

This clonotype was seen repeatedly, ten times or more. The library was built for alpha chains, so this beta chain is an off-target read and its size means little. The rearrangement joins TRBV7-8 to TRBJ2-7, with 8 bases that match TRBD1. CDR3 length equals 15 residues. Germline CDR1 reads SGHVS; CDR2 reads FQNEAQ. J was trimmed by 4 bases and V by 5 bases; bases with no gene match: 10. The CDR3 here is CASSKSAGGLYEQYF. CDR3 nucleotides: TGTGCCAGCAGCAAAAGTGCAGGGGGCTTGTACGAGCAGTACTTC.

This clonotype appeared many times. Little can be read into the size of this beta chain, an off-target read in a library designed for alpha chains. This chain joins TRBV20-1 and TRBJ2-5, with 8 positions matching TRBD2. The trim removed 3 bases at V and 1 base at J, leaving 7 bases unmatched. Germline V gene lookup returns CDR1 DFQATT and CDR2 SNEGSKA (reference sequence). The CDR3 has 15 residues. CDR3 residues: CSASGLAGSQETQYF. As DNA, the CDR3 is TGCAGTGCTAGTGGTCTAGCGGGCTCCCAAGAGACCCAGTACTTC.